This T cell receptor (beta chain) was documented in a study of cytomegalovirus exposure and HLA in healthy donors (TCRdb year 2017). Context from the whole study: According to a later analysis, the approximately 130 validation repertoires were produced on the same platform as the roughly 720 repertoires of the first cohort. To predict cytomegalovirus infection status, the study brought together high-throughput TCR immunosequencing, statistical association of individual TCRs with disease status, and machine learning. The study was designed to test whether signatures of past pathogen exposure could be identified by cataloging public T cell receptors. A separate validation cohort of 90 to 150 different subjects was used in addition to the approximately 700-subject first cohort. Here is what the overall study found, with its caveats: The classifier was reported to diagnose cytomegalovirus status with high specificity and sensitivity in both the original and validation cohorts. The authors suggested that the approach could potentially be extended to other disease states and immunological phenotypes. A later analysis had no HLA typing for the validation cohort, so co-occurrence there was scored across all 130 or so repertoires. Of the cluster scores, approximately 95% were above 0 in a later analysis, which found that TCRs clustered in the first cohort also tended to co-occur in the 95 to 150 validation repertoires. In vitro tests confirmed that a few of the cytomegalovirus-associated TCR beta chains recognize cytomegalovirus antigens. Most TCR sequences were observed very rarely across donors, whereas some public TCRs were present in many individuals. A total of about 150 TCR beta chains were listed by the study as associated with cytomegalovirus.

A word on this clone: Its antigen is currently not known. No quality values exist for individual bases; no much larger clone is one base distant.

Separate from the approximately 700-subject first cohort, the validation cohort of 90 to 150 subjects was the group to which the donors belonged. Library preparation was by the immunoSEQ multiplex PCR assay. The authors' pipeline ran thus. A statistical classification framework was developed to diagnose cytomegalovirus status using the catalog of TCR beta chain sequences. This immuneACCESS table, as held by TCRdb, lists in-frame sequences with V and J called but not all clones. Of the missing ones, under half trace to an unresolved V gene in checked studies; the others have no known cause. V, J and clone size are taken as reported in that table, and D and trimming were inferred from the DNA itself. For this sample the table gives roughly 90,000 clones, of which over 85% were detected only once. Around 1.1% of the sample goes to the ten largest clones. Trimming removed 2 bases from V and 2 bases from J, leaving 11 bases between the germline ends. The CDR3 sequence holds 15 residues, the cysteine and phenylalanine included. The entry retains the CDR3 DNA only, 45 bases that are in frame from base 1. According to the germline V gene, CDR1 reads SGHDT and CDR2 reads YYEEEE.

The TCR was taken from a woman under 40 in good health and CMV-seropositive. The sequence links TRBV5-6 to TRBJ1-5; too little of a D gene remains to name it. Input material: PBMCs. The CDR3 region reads CASSFGGKGNQPQHF. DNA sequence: TGTGCCAGCAGCTTCGGAGGGAAGGGCAATCAGCCCCAGCATTTT.